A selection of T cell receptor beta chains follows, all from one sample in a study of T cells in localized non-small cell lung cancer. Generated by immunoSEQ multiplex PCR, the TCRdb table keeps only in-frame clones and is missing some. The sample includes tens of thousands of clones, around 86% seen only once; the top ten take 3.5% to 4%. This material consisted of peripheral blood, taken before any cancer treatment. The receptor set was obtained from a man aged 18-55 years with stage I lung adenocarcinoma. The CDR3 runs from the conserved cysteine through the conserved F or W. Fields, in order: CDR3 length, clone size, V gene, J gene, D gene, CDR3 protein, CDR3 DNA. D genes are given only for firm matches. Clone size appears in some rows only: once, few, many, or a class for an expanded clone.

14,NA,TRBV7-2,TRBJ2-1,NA,CASSLAPGPGEQFF,TGTGCCAGCAGCTTAGCCCCTGGACCGGGTGAGCAGTTCTTC
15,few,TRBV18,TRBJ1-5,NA,CASSPADYSNQPQHF,TGTGCCAGCTCACCGGCGGATTATAGCAATCAGCCCCAGCATTTT
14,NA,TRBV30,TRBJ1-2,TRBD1,CAWSGRGRGYGYTF,TGTGCCTGGAGTGGGAGGGGGCGCGGCTATGGCTACACCTTC
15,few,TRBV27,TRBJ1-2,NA,CASSLKAGSAWGYTF,TGTGCCAGCAGTTTAAAGGCGGGGTCAGCTTGGGGCTACACCTTC
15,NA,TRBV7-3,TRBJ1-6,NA,CASSPGGEAGSPLHF,TGTGCCAGCAGCCCAGGAGGGGAGGCGGGTTCACCCCTCCACTTT
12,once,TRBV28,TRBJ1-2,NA,CASSLLEGGYTF,TGTGCCAGCAGTTTATTAGAGGGTGGCTACACCTTC
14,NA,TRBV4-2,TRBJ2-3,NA,CASSQPGHADTQYF,TGTGCCAGCAGCCAACCCGGGCACGCAGATACGCAGTATTTT
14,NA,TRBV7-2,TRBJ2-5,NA,CASSLGGAQETQYF,TGTGCCAGCAGCTTAGGGGGGGCGCAGGAGACCCAGTACTTC
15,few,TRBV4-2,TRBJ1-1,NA,CASSQVGPMNTEAFF,TGTGCCAGCAGCCAAGTAGGACCGATGAACACTGAAGCTTTCTTT
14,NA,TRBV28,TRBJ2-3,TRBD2,CASSEAGGRDTQYF,TGTGCCAGCAGTGAGGCGGGGGGCAGAGATACGCAGTATTTT
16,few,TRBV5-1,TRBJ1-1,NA,CASSLVAGGQSTEAFF,TGCGCCAGCAGCTTGGTGGCCGGGGGGCAAAGCACTGAAGCTTTCTTT
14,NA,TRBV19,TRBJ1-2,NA,CASSPIGRNYGYTF,TGTGCCAGTAGCCCCATTGGGAGGAACTATGGCTACACCTTC
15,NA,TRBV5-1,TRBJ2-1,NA,CASSWGTGDLDEQFF,TGCGCCAGCAGCTGGGGGACCGGAGATTTAGATGAGCAGTTCTTC
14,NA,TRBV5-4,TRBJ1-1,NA,CASSLSGLTYEAFF,TGTGCCAGCAGCCTGTCGGGACTCACCTATGAAGCTTTCTTT
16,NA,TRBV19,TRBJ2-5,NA,CASSIDMEQGKKTQYF,TGTGCCAGTAGTATAGATATGGAACAGGGAAAAAAGACCCAGTACTTC
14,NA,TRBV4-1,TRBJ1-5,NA,CASSQFPVNQPQHF,TGCGCCAGCAGCCAATTTCCGGTCAATCAGCCCCAGCATTTT
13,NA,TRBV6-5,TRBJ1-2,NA,CASSYDTNYGYTF,TGTGCCAGCAGTTACGACACTAACTATGGCTACACCTTC
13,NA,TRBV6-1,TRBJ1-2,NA,CASSVGGPYGYTF,TGTGCCAGCAGTGTCGGGGGGCCCTATGGCTACACCTTC
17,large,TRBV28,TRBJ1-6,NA,CASSSTQEQFGRGPLHF,TGTGCCAGCAGTTCCACCCAGGAACAGTTTGGCAGGGGACCCCTCCACTTT
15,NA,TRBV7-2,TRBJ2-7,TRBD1,CASSPSARGLYEQYF,TGTGCCAGCAGCCCCTCCGCCAGGGGGCTATACGAGCAGTACTTC
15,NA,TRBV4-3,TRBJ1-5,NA,CASSQSVAGNQPQHF,TGCGCCAGCAGCCAGAGTGTTGCGGGCAATCAGCCCCAGCATTTT
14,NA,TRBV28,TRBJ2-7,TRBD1,CASSLGAGGYEQYF,TGTGCCAGCAGTTTGGGGGCAGGGGGCTACGAGCAGTACTTC
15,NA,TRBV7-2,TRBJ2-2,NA,CASSSPTGRPGELFF,TGTGCCAGCAGCTCCCCAACAGGGAGACCCGGGGAGCTGTTTTTT
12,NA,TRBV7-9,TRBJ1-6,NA,CASSLSTSPLHF,TGTGCCAGCAGCTTAAGCACTTCACCCCTCCACTTT
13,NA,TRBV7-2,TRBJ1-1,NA,CASSLGANTEAFF,TGTGCCAGCAGCTTAGGGGCTAACACTGAAGCTTTCTTT
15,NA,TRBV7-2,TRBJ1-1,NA,CASSTAPQGFSEAFF,TGTGCCAGCAGCACCGCCCCCCAGGGGTTCTCTGAAGCTTTCTTT
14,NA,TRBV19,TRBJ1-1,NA,CASSIGPQNTEAFF,TGTGCCAGTAGTATAGGACCTCAGAACACTGAAGCTTTCTTT
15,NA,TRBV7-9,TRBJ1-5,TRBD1,CASSSEPTGDQPQHF,TGTGCCAGCAGCTCCGAACCAACAGGGGATCAGCCCCAGCATTTT
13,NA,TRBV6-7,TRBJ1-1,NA,CASSYRGNTEAFF,TGTGCCAGCAGTTACCGGGGGAACACTGAAGCTTTCTTT
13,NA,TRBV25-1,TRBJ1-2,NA,CASSEKQGHGYTF,TGTGCCAGCAGTGAAAAACAGGGCCATGGCTACACCTTC
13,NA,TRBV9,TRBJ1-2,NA,CASSVDGTYGYTF,TGTGCCAGCAGCGTAGACGGCACCTATGGCTACACCTTC
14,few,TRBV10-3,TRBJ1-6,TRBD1,CAISGQGNNSPLHF,TGTGCCATCAGTGGACAGGGGAATAATTCACCCCTCCACTTT
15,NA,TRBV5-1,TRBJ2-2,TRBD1,CASSSEGAHTGELFF,TGCGCCAGCAGCTCAGAGGGGGCGCATACCGGGGAGCTGTTTTTT
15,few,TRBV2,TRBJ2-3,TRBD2,CASSGLAGDTDTQYF,TGTGCCAGCAGTGGGCTAGCGGGGGACACAGATACGCAGTATTTT
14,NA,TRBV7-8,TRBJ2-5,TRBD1,CASSPRTGPETQYF,TGTGCCAGCAGCCCCCGGACAGGGCCAGAGACCCAGTACTTC
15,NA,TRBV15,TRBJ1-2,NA,CATSRDSGRNYGYTF,TGTGCCACCAGCAGAGATTCAGGGAGGAACTATGGCTACACCTTC
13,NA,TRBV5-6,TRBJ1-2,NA,CASSLWADAGYTF,TGTGCCAGCAGCCTCTGGGCGGACGCTGGCTACACCTTC
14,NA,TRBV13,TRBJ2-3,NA,CASSRDGSTDTQYF,TGTGCCAGCAGCAGGGACGGTAGCACAGATACGCAGTATTTT
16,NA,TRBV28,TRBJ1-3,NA,CASSLGRGGTGNTIYF,TGTGCCAGCAGCTTAGGGAGGGGAGGTACTGGAAACACCATATATTTT
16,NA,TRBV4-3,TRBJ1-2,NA,CASSQGLGRQGSGYTF,TGCGCCAGCAGCCAAGGGTTGGGTCGACAAGGTAGTGGCTACACCTTC
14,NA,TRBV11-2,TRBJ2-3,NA,CASSLVFRSDTQYF,TGTGCCAGCAGCTTAGTTTTTAGATCCGATACGCAGTATTTT
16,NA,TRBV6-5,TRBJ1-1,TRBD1,CASSYRTGAKNTEAFF,TGTGCCAGCAGTTACAGGACAGGGGCGAAGAACACTGAAGCTTTCTTT
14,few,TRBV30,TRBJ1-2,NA,CAWSHPRGAGGYTF,TGTGCCTGGAGTCACCCCCGGGGGGCTGGTGGCTACACCTTC
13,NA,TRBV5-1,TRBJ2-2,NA,CASSYGNTGELFF,TGCGCCAGCAGCTATGGGAACACCGGGGAGCTGTTTTTT
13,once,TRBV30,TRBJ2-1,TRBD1,CAWSQGAWNEQFF,TGTGCCTGGAGCCAGGGGGCCTGGAATGAGCAGTTCTTC
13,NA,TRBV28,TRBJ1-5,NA,CASSYDSNQPQHF,TGTGCCAGCAGTTACGACTCGAATCAGCCCCAGCATTTT